This section outlines one T cell receptor (beta chain) sequence together with its context. The antigen remains unidentified. This entry comes from a study of T cell responses to AZD1222 COVID-19 vaccine. Study results and limitations: The study found Spike-specific TCR breadth and depth rose after two AZD1222 doses.

The table came from immunoSEQ multiplex PCR; TCRdb's copy has only in-frame clones and leaves some out. The data hold 57,000 or so clones, with around 80% observed a single time. V lost 5 bases, J lost 6 bases, and 13 bases lay in between. Germline assignment: CDR1 SNHLY and CDR2 FYNNEI. The CDR3 covers 14 residues. The clonotype originates from an adult who received the AZD1222 COVID-19 vaccine. This chain links TRBV2 with TRBJ1-4, with D tentatively TRBD1 (5 bases). The sample was peripheral blood, taken 28 days after the second AZD1222 dose. CDR3 amino acids: CASSSGYEDEKLFF. CDR3 DNA sequence: TGTGCCAGCAGTTCAGGGTACGAGGATGAAAAACTGTTTTTT.